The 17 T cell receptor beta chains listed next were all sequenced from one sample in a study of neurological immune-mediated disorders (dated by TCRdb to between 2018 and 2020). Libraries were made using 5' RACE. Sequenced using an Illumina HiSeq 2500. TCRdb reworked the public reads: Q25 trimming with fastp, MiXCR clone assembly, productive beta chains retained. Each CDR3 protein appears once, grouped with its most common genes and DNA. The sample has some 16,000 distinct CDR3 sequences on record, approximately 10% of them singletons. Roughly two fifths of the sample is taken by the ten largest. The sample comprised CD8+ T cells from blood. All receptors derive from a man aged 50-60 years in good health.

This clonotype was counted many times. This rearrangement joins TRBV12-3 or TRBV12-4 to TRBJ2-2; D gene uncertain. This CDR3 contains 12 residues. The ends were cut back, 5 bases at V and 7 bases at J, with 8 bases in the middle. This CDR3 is CASSVLLGELFF. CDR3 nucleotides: TGTGCCAGCAGTGTGCTACTCGGGGAGCTGTTTTTT.

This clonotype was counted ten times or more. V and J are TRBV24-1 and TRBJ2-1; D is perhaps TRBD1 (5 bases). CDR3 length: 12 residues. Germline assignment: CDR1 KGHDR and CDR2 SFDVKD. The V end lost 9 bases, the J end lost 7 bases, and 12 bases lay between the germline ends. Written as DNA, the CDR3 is TGTGCCACCCAGGCAGGGTGGAATGAGCAGTTCTTC. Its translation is CATQAGWNEQFF.

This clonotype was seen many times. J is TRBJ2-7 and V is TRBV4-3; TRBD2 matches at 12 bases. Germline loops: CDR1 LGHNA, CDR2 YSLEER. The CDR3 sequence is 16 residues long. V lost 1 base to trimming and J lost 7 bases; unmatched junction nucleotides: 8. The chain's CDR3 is CASSQVMTSGSLEQYF. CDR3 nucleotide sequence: TGCGCCAGCAGCCAAGTTATGACTAGCGGGAGTTTAGAGCAGTACTTC.

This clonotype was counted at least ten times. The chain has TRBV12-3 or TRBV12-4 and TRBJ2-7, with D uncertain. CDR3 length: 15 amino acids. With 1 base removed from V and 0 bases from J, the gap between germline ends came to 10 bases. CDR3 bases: TGTGCCAGCAGTTTAGAGGGTTTGAGCTCCTACGAGCAGTACTTC. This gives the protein CASSLEGLSSYEQYF.

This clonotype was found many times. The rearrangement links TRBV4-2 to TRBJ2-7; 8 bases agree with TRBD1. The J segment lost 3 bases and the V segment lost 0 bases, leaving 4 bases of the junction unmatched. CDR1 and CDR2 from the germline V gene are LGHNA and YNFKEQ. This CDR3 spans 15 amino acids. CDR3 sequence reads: CASSQESGGSYEQYF. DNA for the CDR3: TGTGCCAGCAGCCAAGAATCAGGGGGCAGCTACGAGCAGTACTTC.

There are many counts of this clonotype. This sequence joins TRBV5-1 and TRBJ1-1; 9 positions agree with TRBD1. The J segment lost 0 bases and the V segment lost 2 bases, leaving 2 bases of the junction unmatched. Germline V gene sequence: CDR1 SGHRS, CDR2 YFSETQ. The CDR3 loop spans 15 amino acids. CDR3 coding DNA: TGCGCCAGCAGCTTCGGGACAGGGCTGAACACTGAAGCTTTCTTT. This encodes CASSFGTGLNTEAFF.

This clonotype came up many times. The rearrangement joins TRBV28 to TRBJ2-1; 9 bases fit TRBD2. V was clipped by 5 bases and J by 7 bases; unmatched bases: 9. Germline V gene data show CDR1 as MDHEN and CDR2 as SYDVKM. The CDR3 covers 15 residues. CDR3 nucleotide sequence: TGTGCCAGCAGTCTGACTAGCGGCCCTGGGAATGAGCAGTTCTTC. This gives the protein CASSLTSGPGNEQFF.

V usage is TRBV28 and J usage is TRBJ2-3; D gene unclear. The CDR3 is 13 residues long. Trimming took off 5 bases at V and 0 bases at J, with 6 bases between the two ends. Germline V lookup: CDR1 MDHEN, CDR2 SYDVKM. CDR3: CASSVASTDTQYF. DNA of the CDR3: TGTGCCAGCAGTGTAGCTAGCACAGATACGCAGTATTTT. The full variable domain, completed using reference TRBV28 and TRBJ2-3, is DVKVTQSSRYLVKRTGEKVFLECVQDMDHENMFWYRQDPGLGLRLIYFSYDVKMKEKGDIPEGYSVSREKKERFSLILESASTNQTSMYLCASSVASTDTQYFGPGTRLTVL.

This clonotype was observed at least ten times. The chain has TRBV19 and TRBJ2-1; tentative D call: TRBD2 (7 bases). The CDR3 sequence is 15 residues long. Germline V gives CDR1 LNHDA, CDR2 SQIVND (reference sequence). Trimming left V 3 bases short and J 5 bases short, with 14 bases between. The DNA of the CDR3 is TGTGCCAGTAGTATGTGGGGGGGCTGGGACAATGAGCAGTTCTTC. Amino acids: CASSMWGGWDNEQFF.

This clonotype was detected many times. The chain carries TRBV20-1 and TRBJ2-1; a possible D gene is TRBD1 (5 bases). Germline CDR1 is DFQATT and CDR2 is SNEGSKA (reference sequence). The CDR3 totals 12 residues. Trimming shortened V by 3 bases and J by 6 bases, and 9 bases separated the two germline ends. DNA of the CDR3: TGCAGTGCTAGGTACCAGGGCAATGAGCAGTTCTTC. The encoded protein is CSARYQGNEQFF.

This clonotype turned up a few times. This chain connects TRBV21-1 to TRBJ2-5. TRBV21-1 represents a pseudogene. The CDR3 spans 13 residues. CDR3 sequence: CAERRLQQETQYF. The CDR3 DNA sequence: TGTGCCGAGAGGCGTCTCCAACAAGAGACCCAGTACTTC.

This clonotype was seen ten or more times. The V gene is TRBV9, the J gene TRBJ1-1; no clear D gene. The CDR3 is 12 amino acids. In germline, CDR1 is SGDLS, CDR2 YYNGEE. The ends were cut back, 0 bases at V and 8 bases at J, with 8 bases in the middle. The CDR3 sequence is CASSVENLEAFF. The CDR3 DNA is TGTGCCAGCAGCGTAGAGAATCTAGAAGCTTTCTTT. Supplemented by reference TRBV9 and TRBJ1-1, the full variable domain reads DSGVTQTPKHLITATGQRVTLRCSPRSGDLSVYWYQQSLDQGLQFLIQYYNGEERAKGNILERFSAQQFPDLHSELNLSSLELGDSALYFCASSVENLEAFFGQGTRLTVV.

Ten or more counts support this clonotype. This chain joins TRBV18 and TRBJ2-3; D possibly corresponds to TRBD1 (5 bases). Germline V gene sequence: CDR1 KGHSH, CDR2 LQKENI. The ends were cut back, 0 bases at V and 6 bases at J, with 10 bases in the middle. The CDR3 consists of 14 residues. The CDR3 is CASSPPEQADTQYF. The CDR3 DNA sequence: TGTGCCAGCTCACCACCGGAACAGGCCGATACGCAGTATTTT. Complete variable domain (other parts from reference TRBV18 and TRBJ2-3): NAGVMQNPRHLVRRRGQEARLRCSPMKGHSHVYWYRQLPEEGLKFMVYLQKENIIDESGMPKERFSAEFPKEGPSILRIQQVVRGDSAAYFCASSPPEQADTQYFGPGTRLTVL.

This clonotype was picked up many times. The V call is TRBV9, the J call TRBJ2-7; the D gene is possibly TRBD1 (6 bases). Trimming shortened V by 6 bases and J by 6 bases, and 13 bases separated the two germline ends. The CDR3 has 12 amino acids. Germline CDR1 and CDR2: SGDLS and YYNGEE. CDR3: CASTSEGGEQYF. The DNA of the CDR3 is TGTGCCAGCACCTCCGAAGGGGGCGAGCAGTACTTC.

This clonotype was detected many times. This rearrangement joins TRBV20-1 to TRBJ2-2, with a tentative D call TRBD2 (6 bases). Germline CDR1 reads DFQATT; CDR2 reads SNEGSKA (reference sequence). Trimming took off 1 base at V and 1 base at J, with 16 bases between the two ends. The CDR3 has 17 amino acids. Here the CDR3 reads CSARVLERERNTGELFF. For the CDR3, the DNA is TGCAGTGCTAGAGTTCTCGAACGGGAGAGGAACACCGGGGAGCTGTTTTTT.

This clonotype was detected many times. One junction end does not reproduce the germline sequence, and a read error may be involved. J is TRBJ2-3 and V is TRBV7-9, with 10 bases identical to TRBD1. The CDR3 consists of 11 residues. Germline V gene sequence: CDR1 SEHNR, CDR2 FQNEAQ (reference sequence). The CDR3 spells CASSWGRDRGF. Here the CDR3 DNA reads TGTGCCAGCAGCTGGGGCAGGGACAGGGGATTT.

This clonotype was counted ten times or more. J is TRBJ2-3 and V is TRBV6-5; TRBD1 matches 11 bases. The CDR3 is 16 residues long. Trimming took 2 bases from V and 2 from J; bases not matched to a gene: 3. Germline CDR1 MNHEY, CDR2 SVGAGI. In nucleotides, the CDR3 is TGTGCCAGCAGTTACAGGACAGGGGGCTTCACAGATACGCAGTATTTT. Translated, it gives CASSYRTGGFTDTQYF.